The 28 T cell receptor beta chains below were found in one sample sequenced in a study of blood T cell repertoires in COVID-19. Profiled with immunoSEQ multiplex PCR; TCRdb holds only in-frame clones, not every one. The sample consists of 120,000 to 150,000 clones, more than 70% of them appearing once. Specimen: peripheral blood. The receptors stem from a human donor in a cohort sampled during active COVID-19.

The chain combines TRBV10-3 with TRBJ1-1; 8 nucleotides align to TRBD1. CDR3 size: 17 residues. Germline V CDR1 and CDR2: ENHRY, SYGVKD. V shed 7 bases, J shed 1 base, and the junction held 14 bases outside the gene matches. The CDR3 spells CAITPGAGGERNTEAFF. For the CDR3, the DNA is TGTGCCATCACCCCCGGCGCAGGGGGCGAGAGGAACACTGAAGCTTTCTTT.

This chain uses TRBV10-2 with TRBJ1-1, with D unresolved. Trimming took 0 bases from V and 6 from J, leaving 11 bases between them. Germline V gene sequence: CDR1 WSHSY, CDR2 SAAADI. The CDR3 has 14 residues. The CDR3 nucleotides read TGCGCCAGCAGTGAGTCTGGTGGCCCCGCTGAAGCTTTCTTT. The encoded protein is CASSESGGPAEAFF.

The J gene is TRBJ2-2, the V gene TRBV3-1 (or the pseudogene TRBV3-2); D is perhaps TRBD2 (6 bases). CDR3 length: 14 residues. CDR1 is LGHDT, CDR2 YNNKEL, per germline (reference sequence). Trimming shortened V by 4 bases and J by 4 bases, and 10 bases separated the two germline ends. CDR3 DNA sequence: TGTGCCAGCAGCCTACGGGGGAGCACCGGGGAGCTGTTTTTT. It is translated as CASSLRGSTGELFF.

The J gene is TRBJ2-5, the V gene TRBV5-6; TRBD2 aligns across 8 bases. CDR3 size: 15 residues. V shed 3 bases and J 5 bases; nucleotides not matched to a gene: 9. The germline V gene has CDR1 SGHDT and CDR2 YYEEEE. This CDR3 reads CASSSFHSGVETQYF. The DNA for the CDR3 is TGTGCCAGCAGCTCGTTCCATAGCGGGGTGGAGACCCAGTACTTC.

Only one count was recorded for this clone. The chain couples TRBV30 to TRBJ2-1; D might be TRBD1 (5 bases). V lost 1 base to trimming and J lost 5 bases, with 6 bases between them. From germline, CDR1 is GTSNPN and CDR2 SVGIG (reference sequence). CDR3 length equals 12 residues. The CDR3 spells CAWSGGNNEQFF. The CDR3, as DNA: TGTGCCTGGAGTGGGGGCAACAATGAGCAGTTCTTC.

V gene TRBV19 combines with J gene TRBJ1-6, with D possibly TRBD1 on 6 matching bases. Trimming took 6 bases from V and 8 from J, leaving 11 bases between them. Germline loops: CDR1 LNHDA, CDR2 SQIVND (reference sequence). The CDR3 is made up of 13 amino acids. CDR3 sequence: CASRQGLDSPLHF. Here the CDR3 DNA reads TGTGCCAGTAGACAGGGCCTCGATTCACCCCTCCACTTT. Supplemented by reference TRBV19 and TRBJ1-6, the full variable domain reads DGGITQSPKYLFRKEGQNVTLSCEQNLNHDAMYWYRQDPGQGLRLIYYSQIVNDFQKGDIAEGYSVSREKKESFPLTVTSAQKNPTAFYLCASRQGLDSPLHFGNGTRLTVT.

This sequence joins TRBV30 and TRBJ1-1; perhaps TRBD1 as D (5 bases). Trimming pared 1 base from V and 1 base from J, leaving 7 bases between. Germline CDR1 and CDR2: GTSNPN and SVGIG (reference sequence). The CDR3 is 13 amino acids. The CDR3 region is CAWSGQPNTEAFF. The CDR3 bases are TGTGCCTGGAGTGGACAGCCGAACACTGAAGCTTTCTTT. The full variable domain, its missing parts supplied by reference TRBV30 and TRBJ1-1, is SQTIHQWPATLVQPVGSPLSLECTVEGTSNPNLYWYRQAAGRGLQLLFYSVGIGQISSEVPQNLSASRPQDRQFILSSKKLLLSDSGFYLCAWSGQPNTEAFFGQGTRLTVV.

CDR3 DNA: TGTGCCAGCACGGACAGGGGGGAACCTGGGGCCAACGTCCTGACTTTC. Translation gives CASTDRGEPGANVLTF. The chain recombines TRBV4-2 with TRBJ2-6; 10 bases align to TRBD1. CDR3 length: 16 residues. Germline CDR1 LGHNA, CDR2 YNFKEQ. After removal of 7 bases from V and 2 bases from J, the junction contained 5 bases not matched to a gene.

V usage is TRBV24-1 and J usage is TRBJ2-2, with 7 bases lining up with TRBD2. The V gene end was trimmed by 7 bases and the J gene end by 3 bases; junction bases not matched to a gene: 7. CDR1 KGHDR and CDR2 SFDVKD come from the germline V gene. CDR3 size: 15 residues. CDR3 nucleotides: TGTGCCACCAGGGGAGGGACGGACGACACCGGGGAGCTGTTTTTT. This encodes CATRGGTDDTGELFF.

The CDR3 nucleotides read TGCGCCAGCAGCCTCGAGGAACGGGTCCACGAGCAGTACTTC. Translated: CASSLEERVHEQYF. This sequence joins TRBV5-1 and TRBJ2-7; D unclear. CDR3 size: 14 residues. Trimming left V 4 bases short and J 5 bases short, with 16 bases between. Germline lookup yields CDR1 SGHRS and CDR2 YFSETQ.

The rearrangement joins TRBV29-1 to TRBJ2-7; perhaps TRBD1 as D (5 bases). The germline CDR1 and CDR2 sequences are SQVTM and ANQGSEA. The CDR3 runs to 15 residues. Trimming stripped 5 bases from V and 0 bases from J, with 17 bases between. This CDR3 is CSVTRQKKSSYEQYF. The CDR3 DNA is TGCAGCGTTACCCGACAGAAAAAAAGCTCCTACGAGCAGTACTTC.

V and J are TRBV6-2 or TRBV6-3 and TRBJ2-5; D might be TRBD1 (6 bases). V was pared by 5 bases and J by 9 bases, with 19 bases between. The CDR3 runs to 14 residues. The V gene's germline CDR1 is MNHEY and CDR2 SVGEGT. CDR3 protein: CASSQGGSAKAQYF. CDR3 DNA sequence: TGTGCCAGCAGTCAAGGGGGTTCGGCTAAGGCCCAGTACTTC.

The chain uses TRBV25-1 and TRBJ2-7; 8 bases are a match to TRBD1. The trim removed 4 bases at V and 2 bases at J, leaving 10 bases unmatched. The germline gives CDR1 MGHDK, CDR2 SYGVNS. The CDR3 has 16 amino acids. Written as DNA, the CDR3 is TGTGCCAGCAGTGCATATCGCACAGGGGGACCCTACGAGCAGTACTTC. Translating gives CASSAYRTGGPYEQYF.

CDR3 sequence reads: CASSYGGVSYGYTF. The CDR3, as DNA: TGTGCCAGCAGTTACGGGGGCGTTAGCTATGGCTACACCTTC. V gene TRBV6-5 combines with J gene TRBJ1-2; D might be TRBD1 (6 bases). This CDR3 is 14 amino acids long. Per germline, CDR1 MNHEY and CDR2 SVGAGI. Deletions cut 2 bases from V and 4 bases from J, with 11 bases between.

The rearrangement links TRBV4-3 to TRBJ1-5; D gene uncertain. Germline CDR1 and CDR2: LGHNA and YSLEER. The CDR3 contains 14 residues. The V and J ends lost 2 bases and 7 bases respectively, with 12 bases between them. CDR3 protein: CASSQTAGGQPQHF. In DNA form, the CDR3 reads TGCGCCAGCAGCCAAACTGCAGGAGGGCAGCCCCAGCATTTT.

This clone was seen a handful of times. V and J are TRBV14 and TRBJ2-2; 8 bases are shared with TRBD2. V was pared by 1 base and J by 4 bases, with 11 bases of the junction left unmatched. The CDR3 runs 18 residues. Per the germline V gene, CDR1 is SGHDN and CDR2 is FVKESK. The CDR3 DNA follows: TGTGCCAGCAGCCAAGTCAGCCATAGCGGGGCCCTCACCGGGGAGCTGTTTTTT. Its protein product is CASSQVSHSGALTGELFF. Supplemented by reference TRBV14 and TRBJ2-2, the full variable domain reads EAGVTQFPSHSVIEKGQTVTLRCDPISGHDNLYWYRRVMGKEIKFLLHFVKESKQDESGMPNNRFLAERTGGTYSTLKVQPAELEDSGVYFCASSQVSHSGALTGELFFGEGSRLTVL.

The V and J genes are TRBV27 and TRBJ2-7, with 9 bases matching TRBD1. CDR1 and CDR2 from the germline V gene are MNHEY and SMNVEV (reference sequence). This CDR3 comprises 15 residues. Unmatched junction bases numbered 9, after V lost 5 bases and J lost 4 bases. The CDR3 spells CASSPEDRGWYEQYF. In nucleotides, the CDR3 is TGTGCCAGCAGTCCGGAAGACAGGGGGTGGTACGAGCAGTACTTC.

This clone has a handful of counts. This chain joins TRBV6-4 and TRBJ2-2; tentatively, D is TRBD1 (5 bases). The CDR3 has 14 residues. V was cut by 4 bases and J by 3 bases, with 9 bases left in between. Germline V lookup: CDR1 MRHNA, CDR2 SNTAGT. Here the CDR3 reads CASSARVDTGELFF. The CDR3 DNA follows: TGTGCCAGCAGTGCCAGGGTGGACACCGGGGAGCTGTTTTTT.

The J gene is TRBJ2-7, the V gene TRBV5-1; 7 bases line up with TRBD1. The CDR3 sequence is 15 residues long. Germline V gene lookup returns CDR1 SGHRS and CDR2 YFSETQ. V shed 0 bases, J shed 5 bases, and the junction held 8 bases outside the gene matches. The CDR3: CASSLGQGPWNEQYF. The CDR3 DNA sequence: TGCGCCAGCAGCTTGGGACAGGGTCCTTGGAACGAGCAGTACTTC.

The sample holds a few counts of this clone. The chain combines TRBV30 with TRBJ1-5, with D unclear. V was clipped by 2 bases and J by 2 bases, with 7 bases between them. CDR3 length: 13 amino acids. Per the germline V gene, CDR1 is GTSNPN and CDR2 is SVGIG (reference sequence). CDR3 amino acids: CAWSTQGNQPQHF. CDR3 in DNA: TGTGCCTGGAGTACGCAGGGCAATCAGCCCCAGCATTTT.

This clone was recorded many times. The CDR3 here is CATSKTGTGELFF. The CDR3, as DNA: TGTGCCACCAGTAAAACCGGCACCGGGGAGCTGTTTTTT. The chain has TRBV24-1 and TRBJ2-2; D call uncertain. The CDR3 extends over 13 amino acids. V lost 6 bases and J 4 bases, leaving 8 bases between the germline ends. Germline V gives CDR1 KGHDR, CDR2 SFDVKD.

This chain uses TRBV4-2 with TRBJ1-4; maybe TRBD1 (5 bases). V was clipped by 3 bases and J by 0 bases, with 5 bases between them. Germline CDR1 reads LGHNA; CDR2 reads YNFKEQ. CDR3 length: 14 amino acids. Here the CDR3 DNA reads TGTGCCAGCAGCCAGACAGCAACTAATGAAAAACTGTTTTTT. It yields the protein CASSQTATNEKLFF.

The chain couples TRBV18 to TRBJ2-6, with a tentative D call TRBD1 (6 bases). The CDR3 runs 19 residues. Trimming shortened V by 1 base and J by 1 base, and 17 bases separated the two germline ends. Germline V gene sequence: CDR1 KGHSH, CDR2 LQKENI. In DNA, the CDR3 is TGTGCCAGCTCACCACTTACAGGGCAGCAGGCTTCTGGGGCCAACGTCCTGACTTTC. Protein: CASSPLTGQQASGANVLTF.

The chain links TRBV6-1 to TRBJ1-6, with a tentative D call TRBD1 (5 bases). The CDR3 runs to 14 residues. Germline V gene sequence: CDR1 MNHNS, CDR2 SASEGT. V was pared by 2 bases and J by 10 bases, with 12 bases between. This CDR3 reads CASSETGDGSPLHF. Here the CDR3 DNA reads TGTGCCAGCAGTGAAACAGGTGACGGGTCACCCCTCCACTTT.

The chain recombines TRBV9 with TRBJ1-2, with D possibly TRBD1 on 6 matching bases. Germline lookup yields CDR1 SGDLS and CDR2 YYNGEE. With 1 base removed from V and 8 bases from J, the gap between germline ends came to 12 bases. The CDR3 spans 13 residues. The CDR3: CASSVTTGHGYTF. DNA for the CDR3: TGTGCCAGCAGCGTAACAACAGGGCACGGCTACACCTTC.

The chain links TRBV25-1 to TRBJ1-2; a possible D gene is TRBD1 (5 bases). This CDR3 is built from 15 residues. V shed 6 bases and J shed 1 base, with 15 bases lying between them. Germline V gives CDR1 MGHDK, CDR2 SYGVNS. CDR3 loop: CASRGEGRGNYGYTF. CDR3 nucleotide sequence: TGTGCCAGCAGGGGGGAGGGGAGGGGTAACTATGGCTACACCTTC.

The CDR3, as DNA: TGTGCCAGCAGCCAAGAAAGACTCCTCGCGAACACCGGGGAGCTGTTTTTT. Translating gives CASSQERLLANTGELFF. The J gene is TRBJ2-2, the V gene TRBV3-1 (or the pseudogene TRBV3-2); D unclear. V was trimmed by 0 bases and J by 0 bases, leaving 11 bases between them. This CDR3 spans 17 amino acids. Germline-derived CDR1 and CDR2 are LGHDT and YNNKEL (reference sequence).

Written as DNA, the CDR3 is TGTGCCAGCAGCCCCCGCGCGGGAGGTAGAGGAAACACCATATATTTT. Amino acids: CASSPRAGGRGNTIYF. The chain recombines TRBV7-2 with TRBJ1-3; D remains ambiguous. There are 16 residues in the CDR3. Trimming removed 5 bases at V and 4 bases at J, with 18 bases between. Germline lookup yields CDR1 SGHTA and CDR2 FQGNSA.